The TCR beta chain under discussion was sequenced for a study of control samples from healthy donors and cancer patients. The length of the CDR3 is 15 residues. The germline V gene encodes CDR1 KGHSH and CDR2 LQKENI. V was trimmed by 1 base and J by 5 bases, leaving 12 bases between them. This table comes from immunoSEQ multiplex PCR, and its TCRdb copy is limited to in-frame clones, with some not included. The sample has some 100,000 clones; about 88% are singletons. This TCR came from a woman between 45 and 65 years old in good health. The chain recombines TRBV18 with TRBJ2-1, with D perhaps TRBD1 (5 bases). Material for sequencing was blood. The CDR3 DNA is TGTGCCAGCTCACCACTCCAGGGTCGGGACAATGAGCAGTTCTTC. Translating gives CASSPLQGRDNEQFF.